This record covers a single TCR beta chain. Its specific antigen is unknown. Qualities for individual bases were not recorded, and no much larger clone is one base off. The sample's treatment or condition, from its label and the paper: allogeneic hematopoietic cell transplantation with graft depleted of TCRalphabeta T cells and CD19 B cells. Transplant recipients were children who received TCRalphabeta/CD19-depleted allogeneic hematopoietic cell grafts. The library relied on PCR. The sequencer listed for this sample is Illumina HiSeq 2500. TCR libraries were prepared with molecular barcoding, using unique molecular identifiers to normalize TCRbeta repertoire quantification. Using fastp at Q25 and MiXCR, TCRdb reprocessed the public reads and kept productive beta chains. Each entry is one CDR3 protein sequence, shown with its most common DNA and genes. The table for this sample lists about 870,000 distinct CDR3 sequences; 15% to 20% of them were counted only once. About 5% of the sample is held by the ten biggest clonotypes.

The data belong to a study of T-cell reconstitution after alpha-beta-depleted transplantation in children (TCRdb year 2016). At the level of the whole study: Using TCR repertoire profiling, the study quantitatively followed how T-cell immune reconstitution unfolded in children after TCRalphabeta/CD19-depleted allogeneic hematopoietic cell transplantation.

Cut back by 5 bases and 9 bases, the V and J ends lie 16 bases apart. According to the germline V gene (reference sequence), CDR1 reads PRHDT and CDR2 reads FYEKMQ. The CDR3 has 13 amino acids, counting the end cysteine and phenylalanine. Here the CDR3 DNA is all that survives: 39 bases in frame from base 1. Summary of the overall study and its limitations: The apparently early recovery of alphabetaT-cell counts about two months after transplant reportedly depended on only several hundred rapidly expanded clones that came from non-depleted graft cells. The high TCRbeta diversity at day 60 in some patients was ascribed to recipient T cells and intrathymic progenitors that had survived conditioning. Over the following months the frequencies of hyperexpanded clones went down, and after one year T-cell counts and TCRbeta diversity were mostly credited to newly produced T cells.

Here the sequenced sample was PBMCs, mostly from graft donor cells, taken 360 days after TCRalphabeta/CD19-depleted stem cell transplant. Recombination joined TRBV13 with TRBJ1-1; too little of a D gene remains to name it. This TCR derives from a male patient between 5 and 17 years old who had a stem cell transplant for acute lymphoblastic leukemia, so the T cells may come from the graft donor. The CDR3 reads as follows: CASSPPSEGKAFF. The DNA sequence is given as TGTGCCAGCAGCCCCCCTTCTGAAGGGAAAGCTTTCTTT.